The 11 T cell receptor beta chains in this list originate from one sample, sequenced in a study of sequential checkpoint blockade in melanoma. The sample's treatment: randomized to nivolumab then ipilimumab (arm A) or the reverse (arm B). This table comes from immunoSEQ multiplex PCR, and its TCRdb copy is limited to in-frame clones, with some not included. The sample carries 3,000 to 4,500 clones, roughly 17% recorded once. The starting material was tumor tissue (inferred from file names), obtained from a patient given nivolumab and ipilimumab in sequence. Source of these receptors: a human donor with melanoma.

In DNA form, the CDR3 reads TGTGCCAGCAGTAGTTCCAGCTATAGCAATCAGCCCCAGCATTTT. Amino acid sequence: CASSSSSYSNQPQHF. The V gene is TRBV28, the J gene TRBJ1-5; no firm D call. The CDR3 is 15 amino acids. V gave up 5 bases and J gave up 0 bases, with 11 bases separating them. Germline-derived CDR1 and CDR2 are MDHEN and SYDVKM.

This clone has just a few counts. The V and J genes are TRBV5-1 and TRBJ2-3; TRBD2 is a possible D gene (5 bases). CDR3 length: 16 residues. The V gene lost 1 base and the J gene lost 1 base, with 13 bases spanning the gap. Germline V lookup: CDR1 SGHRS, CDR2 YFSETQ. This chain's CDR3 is CASSLFASTGTDTQYF. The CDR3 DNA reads TGCGCCAGCAGCTTGTTTGCTAGCACTGGCACAGATACGCAGTATTTT.

The CDR3 sequence: CASRRDGYYEQYF. The CDR3 nucleotides read TGTGCCAGCAGAAGGGACGGATACTACGAGCAGTACTTC. The rearrangement uses TRBV7-1 and TRBJ2-7; D is tentatively TRBD1 or TRBD2 (5 bases each). TRBV7-1 is an ORF, with its function uncertain. Trimming shortened V by 6 bases and J by 3 bases, and 12 bases separated the two germline ends. The CDR3 spans 13 residues.

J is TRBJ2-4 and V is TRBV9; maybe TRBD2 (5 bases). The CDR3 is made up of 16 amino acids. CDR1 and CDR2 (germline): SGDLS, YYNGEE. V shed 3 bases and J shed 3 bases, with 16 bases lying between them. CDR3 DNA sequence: TGTGCCAGCAGCGAAGGTGGTCAGGCGGGCAAAAACATTCAGTACTTC. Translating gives CASSEGGQAGKNIQYF.

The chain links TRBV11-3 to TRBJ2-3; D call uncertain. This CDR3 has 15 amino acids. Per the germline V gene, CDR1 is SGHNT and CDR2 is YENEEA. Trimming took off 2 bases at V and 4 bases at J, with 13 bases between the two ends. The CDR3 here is CASSLSLNGADTQYF. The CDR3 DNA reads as TGTGCCAGCAGCTTAAGCCTAAATGGGGCAGATACGCAGTATTTT.

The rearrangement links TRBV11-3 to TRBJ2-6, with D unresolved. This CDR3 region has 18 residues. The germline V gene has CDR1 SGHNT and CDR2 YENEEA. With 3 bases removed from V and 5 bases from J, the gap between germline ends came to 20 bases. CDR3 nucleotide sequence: TGTGCCAGCAGCTTGGAACTCAAAGGTTACAGTCGGGCCAACGTCCTGACTTTC. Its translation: CASSLELKGYSRANVLTF. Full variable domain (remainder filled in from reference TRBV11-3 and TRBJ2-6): EAGVVQSPRYKIIEKKQPVAFWCNPISGHNTLYWYLQNLGQGPELLIRYENEEAVDDSQLPKDRFSAERLKGVDSTLKIQPAELGDSAVYLCASSLELKGYSRANVLTFGAGSRLTVL.

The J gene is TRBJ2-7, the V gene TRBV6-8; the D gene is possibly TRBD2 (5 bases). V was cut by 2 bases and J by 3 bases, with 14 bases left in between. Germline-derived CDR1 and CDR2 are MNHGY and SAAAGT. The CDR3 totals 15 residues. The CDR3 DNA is TGTGCCAGCAGTTACGGGTCCGTCGGGAACTACGAGCAGTACTTC. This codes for CASSYGSVGNYEQYF.

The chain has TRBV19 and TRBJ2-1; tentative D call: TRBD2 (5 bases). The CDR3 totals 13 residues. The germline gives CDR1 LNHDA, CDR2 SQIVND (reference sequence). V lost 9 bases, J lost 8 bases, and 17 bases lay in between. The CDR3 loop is CASNEPSGYEQFF. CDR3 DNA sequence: TGTGCCAGCAATGAACCCTCGGGGTATGAGCAGTTCTTC.

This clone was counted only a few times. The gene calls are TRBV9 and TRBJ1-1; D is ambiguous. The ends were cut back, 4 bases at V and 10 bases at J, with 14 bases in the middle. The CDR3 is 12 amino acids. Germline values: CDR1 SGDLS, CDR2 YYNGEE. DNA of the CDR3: TGTGCCAGCAGCTTAGCTGGGCTAGTAGCTTTCTTT. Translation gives CASSLAGLVAFF.

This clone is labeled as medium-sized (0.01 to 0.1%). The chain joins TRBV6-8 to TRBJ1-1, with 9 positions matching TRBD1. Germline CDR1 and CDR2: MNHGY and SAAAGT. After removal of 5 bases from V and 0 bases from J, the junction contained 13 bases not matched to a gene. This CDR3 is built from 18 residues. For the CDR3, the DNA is TGTGCCAGCAGTCTGGGGAAGGGACAGGGTCTTCTGAACACTGAAGCTTTCTTT. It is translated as CASSLGKGQGLLNTEAFF.

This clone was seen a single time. The CDR3 sequence is CASSPPKKTHRYYEQYF. The CDR3 region has the DNA TGTGCCAGCTCACCACCAAAGAAGACTCACCGTTACTACGAGCAGTACTTC. The chain is built from TRBV18 and TRBJ2-7, with D unresolved. Germline V CDR1 and CDR2: KGHSH, LQKENI. V was shortened by 0 bases and J by 3 bases, with 18 bases between the two germline ends. The CDR3 is 17 amino acids.